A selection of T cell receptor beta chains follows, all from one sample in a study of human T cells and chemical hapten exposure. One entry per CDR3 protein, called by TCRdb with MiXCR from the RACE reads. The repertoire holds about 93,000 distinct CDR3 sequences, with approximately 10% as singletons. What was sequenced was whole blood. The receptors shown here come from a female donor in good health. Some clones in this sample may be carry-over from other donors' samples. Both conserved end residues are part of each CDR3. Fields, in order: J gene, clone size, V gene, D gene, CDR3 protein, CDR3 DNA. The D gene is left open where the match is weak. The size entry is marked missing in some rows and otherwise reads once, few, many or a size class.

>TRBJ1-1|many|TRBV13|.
CASSPPTDTEAFF
TGTGCCAGCAGCCCCCCGACCGACACTGAAGCTTTCTTT
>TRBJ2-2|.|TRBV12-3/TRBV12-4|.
CASSRDTYTGELFF
TGTGCCAGCAGTCGGGACACCTACACCGGGGAGCTGTTTTTT
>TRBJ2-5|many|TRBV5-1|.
CASSPGWRETQYF
TGCGCCAGCAGCCCGGGGTGGAGGGAGACCCAGTACTTC
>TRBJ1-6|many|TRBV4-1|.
CASSLLGGRNSPLHF
TGCGCCAGCAGCCTTCTTGGGGGACGTAATTCACCCCTCCACTTT
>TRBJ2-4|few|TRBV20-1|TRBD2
CSATGLAGYENIQYF
TGCAGTGCTACTGGACTAGCGGGATATGAAAACATTCAGTACTTC
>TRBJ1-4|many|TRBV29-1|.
CSVGYNEKLFF
TGCAGCGTTGGGTACAATGAAAAACTGTTTTTT
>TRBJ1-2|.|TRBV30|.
CAWQQSWGGYTF
TGTGCCTGGCAACAGAGCTGGGGCGGCTACACCTTC
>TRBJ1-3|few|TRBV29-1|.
CSVRTPGRGTGNTIYF
TGCAGCGTTAGAACGCCGGGACGGGGAACTGGAAACACCATATATTTT
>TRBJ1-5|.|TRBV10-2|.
CASGTVPHQPQHF
TGCGCCAGCGGCACAGTGCCCCATCAGCCCCAGCATTTT
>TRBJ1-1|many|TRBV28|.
CASSLVNTEAFF
TGTGCCAGCAGTTTGGTGAACACTGAAGCTTTCTTT
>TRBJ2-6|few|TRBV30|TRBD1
CAWSGGDSSSGANVLTF
TGTGCCTGGAGTGGAGGGGACAGTAGCTCTGGGGCCAACGTCCTGACTTTC
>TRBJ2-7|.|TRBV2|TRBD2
CASRMGTSVSYEQYF
TGTGCCAGCAGGATGGGGACTAGCGTCTCCTACGAGCAGTACTTC
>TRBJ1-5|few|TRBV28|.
CASSLPTLQVNQPQHF
TGTGCCAGCAGTCTCCCCACGTTACAGGTTAATCAGCCCCAGCATTTT
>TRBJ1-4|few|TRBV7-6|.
CASSSAAGGSNEKLFF
TGTGCCAGCAGCTCGGCCGCGGGGGGGAGTAATGAAAAACTGTTTTTT
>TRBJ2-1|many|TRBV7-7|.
CASSLDSSSYNEQFF
TGTGCCAGCAGCTTAGACAGTAGCTCCTACAATGAGCAGTTCTTC
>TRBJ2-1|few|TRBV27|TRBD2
CASSLRGRGNEQFF
TGTGCCAGCAGTTTACGCGGGAGGGGTAATGAGCAGTTCTTC
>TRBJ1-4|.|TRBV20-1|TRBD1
CSASQGARANEKLFF
TGCAGTGCCAGCCAGGGGGCGCGGGCTAATGAAAAACTGTTTTTT
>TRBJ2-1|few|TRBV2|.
CASSGDPSKGGRDFNEQFF
TGTGCCAGCAGTGGAGACCCGAGTAAAGGCGGACGGGACTTCAATGAGCAGTTCTTC
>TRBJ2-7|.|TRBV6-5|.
CASSPAGAPYEQYF
TGTGCCAGCAGTCCGGCGGGTGCGCCCTACGAGCAGTACTTC
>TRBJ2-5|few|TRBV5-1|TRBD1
CASSLGQGKQETQYF
TGCGCCAGCAGCTTGGGACAGGGGAAACAAGAGACCCAGTACTTC
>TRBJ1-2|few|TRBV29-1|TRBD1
CSPGTGVQGIYGYTF
TGCAGCCCCGGGACAGGGGTCCAAGGAATATATGGCTACACCTTC
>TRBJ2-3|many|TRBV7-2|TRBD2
CASSSIVLAGGGTDTQYF
TGTGCCAGCAGCTCGATCGTACTAGCGGGAGGGGGCACAGATACGCAGTATTTT
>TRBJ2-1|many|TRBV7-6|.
CASSFFRGDEQFF
TGTGCCAGCAGCTTTTTCAGGGGAGATGAGCAGTTCTTC
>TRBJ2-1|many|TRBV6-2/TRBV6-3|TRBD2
CASSYVLAGINEQFF
TGTGCCAGCAGTTACGTACTAGCGGGTATCAATGAGCAGTTCTTC
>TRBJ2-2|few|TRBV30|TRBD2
CAWSQAAAGGGKIGGELFF
TGTGCCTGGAGTCAGGCCGCGGCGGGAGGGGGCAAAATTGGCGGGGAGCTGTTTTTT
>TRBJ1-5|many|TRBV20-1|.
CSARDFGYMGNQPQHF
TGCAGTGCTAGAGATTTTGGGTATATGGGCAATCAGCCCCAGCATTTT
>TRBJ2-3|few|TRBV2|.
CASSEGDSTDTQYF
TGTGCCAGCAGTGAAGGGGACTCCACAGATACGCAGTATTTT
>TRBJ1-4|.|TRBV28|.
CASSSTTQREKLFF
TGTGCCAGCAGCTCCACGACACAACGTGAAAAACTGTTTTTT
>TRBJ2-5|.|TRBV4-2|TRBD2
CASSQALAAETQYF
TGTGCCAGCAGCCAAGCACTAGCGGCGGAGACCCAGTACTTC
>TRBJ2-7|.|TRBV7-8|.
CASSSQGYEQYF
TGTGCCAGCAGCTCCCAGGGGTACGAGCAGTACTTC
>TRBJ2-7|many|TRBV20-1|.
CSAQAETSYEQYF
TGCAGTGCACAAGCGGAAACCTCCTACGAGCAGTACTTC
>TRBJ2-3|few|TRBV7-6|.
CASSPFRDTQYF
TGTGCCAGCAGCCCCTTCCGAGATACGCAGTATTTT
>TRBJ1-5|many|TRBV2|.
CASSSVYSNQPQHF
TGTGCCAGCAGTTCGGTCTATAGCAATCAGCCCCAGCATTTT
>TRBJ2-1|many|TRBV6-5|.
CASSGTGVRQFF
TGTGCCAGCAGCGGAACGGGAGTTCGGCAGTTCTTC
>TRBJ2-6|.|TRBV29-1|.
CSVGDGGGANVLTF
TGCAGCGTTGGGGACGGAGGGGGGGCCAACGTCCTGACTTTC
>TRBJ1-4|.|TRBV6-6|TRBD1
CASTDSGQGDDGEKLFF
TGTGCCAGCACCGACAGTGGACAGGGGGATGATGGTGAAAAACTGTTTTTT
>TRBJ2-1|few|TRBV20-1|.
CSAPSVGSKNEQFF
TGCAGTGCCCCTTCTGTTGGTTCAAAGAATGAGCAGTTCTTC
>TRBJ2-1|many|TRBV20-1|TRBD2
CSARALAGDYNEQFF
TGCAGTGCTAGAGCGCTAGCGGGAGACTACAATGAGCAGTTCTTC
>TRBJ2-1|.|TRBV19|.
CASMGTTSIYNEQFF
TGTGCCAGTATGGGAACTACCTCAATTTACAATGAGCAGTTCTTC
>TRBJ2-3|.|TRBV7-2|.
CASSLVYRKSTDTQYF
TGTGCCAGCAGCTTAGTATACAGGAAAAGCACAGATACGCAGTATTTT
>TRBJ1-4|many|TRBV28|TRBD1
CASGPQGQGREKLFF
TGTGCCAGCGGACCCCAAGGACAGGGCCGGGAAAAACTGTTTTTT
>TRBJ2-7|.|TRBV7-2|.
CASSLSREQYF
TGTGCCAGCAGTTTATCCAGGGAGCAGTACTTC
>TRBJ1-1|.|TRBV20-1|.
CRASSHGNTEAFF
TGCAGAGCCTCGAGCCATGGTAACACTGAAGCTTTCTTT
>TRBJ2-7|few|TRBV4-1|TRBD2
CASSQDPGLAGGEQYF
TGCGCCAGCAGCCAAGATCCGGGACTAGCGGGTGGGGAGCAGTACTTC
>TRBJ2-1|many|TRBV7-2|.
CASSLVLGAREQFF
TGTGCCAGCAGCTTAGTTTTGGGGGCGAGGGAGCAGTTCTTC
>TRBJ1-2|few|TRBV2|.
CASSEGEGFNYGYTF
TGTGCCAGCAGTGAAGGGGAGGGATTTAACTATGGCTACACCTTC
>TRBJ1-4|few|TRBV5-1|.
CASSLWGLFSTNEKLFF
TGCGCCAGCAGCTTGTGGGGTTTATTTTCAACTAATGAAAAACTGTTTTTT
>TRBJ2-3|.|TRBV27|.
CASSLGAGAEDTQYF
TGTGCCAGCAGCCTGGGGGCGGGAGCGGAAGATACGCAGTATTTT
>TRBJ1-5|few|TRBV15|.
CATSSSGGNQPQHF
TGTGCCACCAGCAGTTCAGGGGGCAATCAGCCCCAGCATTTT
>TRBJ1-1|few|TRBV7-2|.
CASSLEPGGTEAFF
TGTGCCAGCAGCCTAGAGCCGGGGGGCACTGAAGCTTTCTTT
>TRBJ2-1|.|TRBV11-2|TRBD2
CASSSGRAYNEQFF
TGTGCCAGCAGCAGCGGGAGGGCCTACAATGAGCAGTTCTTC
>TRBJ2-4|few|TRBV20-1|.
CSARDPRLNIQYF
TGCAGTGCTAGAGATCCGAGATTAAACATTCAGTACTTC
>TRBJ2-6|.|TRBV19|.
CASMSKSSGANVLTF
TGTGCCAGTATGAGTAAAAGCTCTGGGGCCAACGTCCTGACTTTC
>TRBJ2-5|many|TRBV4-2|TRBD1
CASSQGTGQNQETQYF
TGTGCCAGCAGCCAAGGGACAGGGCAAAACCAAGAGACCCAGTACTTC
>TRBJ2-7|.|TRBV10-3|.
CAITRDISYEQYF
TGTGCCATCACTCGGGACATCTCCTACGAGCAGTACTTC
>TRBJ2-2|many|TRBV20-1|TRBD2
CSARSGRDTGELFF
TGCAGTGCTAGAAGCGGGAGGGACACCGGGGAGCTGTTTTTT
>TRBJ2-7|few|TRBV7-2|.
CASSLGLVPHEQYF
TGTGCCAGCAGCTTAGGGCTGGTTCCCCACGAGCAGTACTTC
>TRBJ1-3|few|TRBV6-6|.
CASSYSRSSGNTIYF
TGTGCCAGCAGTTACTCGAGAAGCTCTGGAAACACCATATATTTT